Listed below are T cell receptor beta chains from one sample, sequenced in a study of patients and donors after allogeneic stem cell transplantation. One entry per CDR3 protein results from TCRdb running MiXCR on the RT-PCR reads. The data contain roughly 150,000 distinct CDR3 sequences, 20% to 25% of them singletons. Sequencing was carried out using blood, either unsorted or a sorted T cell fraction (not recorded which). Receptor source: a human donor who was either an allogeneic HSCT recipient or a stem cell or donor lymphocyte infusion donor (not recorded which). It is not recorded whose cells these are; they may come from a transplant donor. The CDR3 runs from the conserved cysteine through the conserved F or W. The D gene is left open where the match is weak. Expanded clones are given a class, and other clones once, few, many or no size at all.

>TRBV7-9|NA|TRBJ2-1|12|TRBD2
CASKLAANEQFF
TGTGCCAGCAAACTAGCGGCCAATGAGCAGTTCTTC
>TRBV10-3|few|TRBJ2-7|15|TRBD1
CAITPGQGAEYEQYF
TGTGCCATCACTCCGGGACAGGGGGCCGAGTACGAGCAGTACTTC
>TRBV7-3|NA|TRBJ2-3|13|NA
CASSSQTTDTQYF
TGTGCCAGCAGCTCCCAGACTACAGATACGCAGTATTTT
>TRBV4-3|few|TRBJ1-5|13|NA
CASSRLGGQPQHF
TGCGCCAGCAGCCGGTTGGGGGGACAGCCCCAGCATTTT
>TRBV5-1|NA|TRBJ2-1|13|TRBD2
CASSLVLANEQFF
TGCGCCAGCAGCTTAGTACTAGCGAATGAGCAGTTCTTC
>TRBV20-1|NA|TRBJ2-7|15|NA
CSAQTPGAMDYEQYF
TGCAGTGCTCAAACCCCAGGGGCGATGGACTACGAGCAGTACTTC
>TRBV4-2|few|TRBJ2-1|14|NA
CASSQVAAYNEQFF
TGTGCCAGCAGCCAAGTGGCGGCGTACAATGAGCAGTTCTTC
>TRBV12-3/TRBV12-4|NA|TRBJ2-2|13|NA
CASSLLLTGELFF
TGTGCCAGCAGTTTACTCCTCACCGGGGAGCTGTTTTTT
>TRBV5-1|NA|TRBJ2-5|15|TRBD1
CASSIGTGVAETQYF
TGCGCCAGCAGCATAGGGACAGGGGTTGCGGAGACCCAGTACTTC
>TRBV12-3/TRBV12-4|many|TRBJ1-6|15|TRBD1
CASSSQGARNSPLHF
TGTGCCAGCAGTTCACAGGGGGCGCGAAATTCACCCCTCCACTTT
>TRBV6-2/TRBV6-3|NA|TRBJ2-3|12|NA
CASSYIADTQYF
TGTGCCAGCAGTTATATTGCAGATACGCAGTATTTT
>TRBV10-3|NA|TRBJ2-1|16|TRBD2
CAISMQTSGTYNEQFF
TGTGCCATCAGTATGCAGACTAGCGGAACCTACAATGAGCAGTTCTTC
>TRBV3-1|few|TRBJ2-1|15|TRBD2
CASSLAGEPYNEQFF
TGTGCCAGCAGCCTAGCGGGAGAGCCCTACAATGAGCAGTTCTTC
>TRBV15|few|TRBJ1-5|13|NA
CATSWQGNQPQHF
TGTGCCACCAGCTGGCAGGGCAATCAGCCCCAGCATTTT
>TRBV5-6|NA|TRBJ2-2|17|TRBD2
CASTSLAAGGYTGELFF
TGTGCCAGCACCTCCCTGGCGGCGGGGGGTTACACCGGGGAGCTGTTTTTT
>TRBV2|NA|TRBJ2-4|13|NA
CASNLLAKNIQYF
TGTGCCAGCAACCTTCTAGCCAAAAACATTCAGTACTTC
>TRBV9|few|TRBJ1-2|15|NA
CASSVGYRVDYGYTF
TGTGCCAGCAGCGTAGGATACAGGGTTGACTATGGCTACACCTTC
>TRBV30|many|TRBJ1-1|13|TRBD1
CAWSKGARTEAFF
TGTGCCTGGAGTAAGGGGGCTAGGACTGAAGCTTTCTTT
>TRBV20-1|NA|TRBJ2-1|11|NA
CSAEGQYEQFF
TGCAGTGCAGAGGGGCAGTATGAGCAGTTCTTC
>TRBV4-1|few|TRBJ2-1|18|TRBD2
CASSQVLAGTVSYNEQFF
TGCGCCAGCAGCCAAGTACTAGCGGGGACCGTCTCCTACAATGAGCAGTTCTTC
>TRBV5-1|few|TRBJ2-7|15|NA
CASTISWDGPYEQYF
TGCGCCAGCACGATTTCGTGGGACGGTCCCTACGAGCAGTACTTC
>TRBV29-1|NA|TRBJ2-2|14|NA
CSVGDMSVGGELFF
TGCAGCGTTGGGGACATGTCTGTTGGCGGGGAGCTGTTTTTT
>TRBV4-3|NA|TRBJ2-7|16|NA
CASSQDEGPSSYEQYF
TGCGCCAGCAGCCAAGATGAGGGTCCGAGCTCCTACGAGCAGTACTTC
>TRBV12-3/TRBV12-4|NA|TRBJ2-2|14|NA
CASSLTPGQGELFF
TGTGCCAGCAGTTTAACGCCAGGTCAAGGGGAGCTGTTTTTT
>TRBV12-3/TRBV12-4|NA|TRBJ1-5|18|NA
CASSFALMKLLSNQPQHF
TGTGCCAGCAGTTTTGCCCTGATGAAGCTCCTTAGCAATCAGCCCCAGCATTTT
>TRBV30|NA|TRBJ2-5|13|NA
CAWSKTNQETQYF
TGTGCCTGGAGTAAGACAAACCAAGAGACCCAGTACTTC
>TRBV7-2|NA|TRBJ2-2|16|NA
CASSLRGQTPTGELFF
TGTGCCAGCAGCTTACGGGGACAAACCCCCACCGGGGAGCTGTTTTTT
>TRBV5-4|NA|TRBJ2-7|11|NA
CASSLSDEQYF
TGTGCCAGCAGCTTGTCAGACGAGCAGTACTTC
>TRBV5-1|few|TRBJ2-1|14|NA
CASSYPGTASLRFF
TGCGCCAGCAGTTACCCCGGGACGGCATCTCTCAGGTTCTTC
>TRBV6-2/TRBV6-3|NA|TRBJ1-5|14|NA
CASSYLQGNQPQHF
TGTGCCAGCAGTTACCTGCAGGGCAATCAGCCCCAGCATTTT
>TRBV7-3|few|TRBJ2-6|16|NA
CASSYRTSPGANVLTF
TGTGCCAGCAGCTACAGGACCTCACCTGGGGCCAACGTCCTGACTTTC
>TRBV11-2|NA|TRBJ2-5|14|NA
CASSLGVDQETQYF
TGTGCCAGCAGCTTAGGCGTGGATCAAGAGACCCAGTACTTC
>TRBV20-1|NA|TRBJ2-3|13|NA
CSARDHGADTQYF
TGCAGTGCTAGAGATCACGGGGCGGATACGCAGTATTTT
>TRBV7-8|NA|TRBJ1-5|16|NA
CASSLVAAANNQPQHF
TGTGCCAGCAGCTTAGTGGCGGCAGCTAATAATCAGCCCCAGCATTTT
>TRBV10-3|NA|TRBJ2-2|17|TRBD2
CAITSIALRETTGELFF
TGTGCCATCACATCAATAGCGTTGCGGGAGACCACCGGGGAGCTGTTTTTT
>TRBV7-6|few|TRBJ1-1|15|NA
CASRPLPEGWTEAFF
TGTGCCAGCAGACCCCTTCCAGAGGGATGGACTGAAGCTTTCTTT
>TRBV4-3|NA|TRBJ2-2|17|NA
CASSQSLLGKNTGELFF
TGCGCCAGCAGCCAATCATTGCTCGGGAAGAACACCGGGGAGCTGTTTTTT
>TRBV12-3/TRBV12-4|few|TRBJ2-5|14|NA
CASSSQGVQETQYF
TGTGCCAGCAGCTCACAGGGAGTCCAAGAGACCCAGTACTTC
>TRBV4-1|few|TRBJ2-5|14|NA
CASSQGQTKETQYF
TGCGCCAGCAGCCAAGGACAAACCAAAGAGACCCAGTACTTC
>TRBV10-3|NA|TRBJ2-2|13|NA
CAISTDATGELFF
TGTGCCATCAGTACCGACGCGACCGGGGAGCTGTTTTTT
>TRBV7-3|many|TRBJ1-1|13|TRBD1
CASSSDRATEAFF
TGTGCCAGCAGCTCGGACAGGGCCACTGAAGCTTTCTTT
>TRBV5-6|NA|TRBJ2-3|15|TRBD2
CASSLPGTSADTQYF
TGTGCCAGCAGCCTCCCCGGGACTAGCGCCGATACGCAGTATTTT
>TRBV20-1|NA|TRBJ2-1|16|TRBD2
CSAPLAGAATRDEQFF
TGCAGTGCCCCCCTAGCGGGGGCCGCTACTCGGGATGAGCAGTTCTTC
>TRBV7-9|few|TRBJ2-3|10|NA
CASNTDTQYF
TGTGCCAGCAACACAGATACGCAGTATTTT
>TRBV20-1|NA|TRBJ2-4|15|NA
CSARGAGRAKNIQYF
TGCAGTGCTAGGGGCGCAGGAAGGGCCAAAAACATTCAGTACTTC
>TRBV6-2/TRBV6-3|few|TRBJ2-1|15|TRBD2
CASSYSKAGGNEQFF
TGTGCCAGCAGTTACTCGAAAGCGGGGGGCAATGAGCAGTTCTTC
>TRBV10-3|few|TRBJ2-7|13|NA
CAISRPTSYEQYF
TGTGCCATCAGTCGGCCTACCTCCTACGAGCAGTACTTC
>TRBV19|few|TRBJ1-1|13|NA
CASSRQQGNEAFF
TGTGCCAGTAGTAGGCAACAGGGAAATGAAGCTTTCTTT
>TRBV27|few|TRBJ1-2|13|NA
CASSLVGGRGYTF
TGTGCCAGCAGTTTAGTCGGGGGACGAGGCTACACCTTC
>TRBV25-1|NA|TRBJ1-4|14|TRBD1
CDSTRTGGFEKLFF
TGTGACAGCACACGGACAGGGGGCTTCGAAAAACTGTTTTTT
>TRBV6-6|NA|TRBJ1-4|13|NA
CASSYPGKEKLFF
TGTGCCAGCAGTTACCCAGGGAAAGAAAAACTGTTTTTT
>TRBV18|few|TRBJ1-1|14|NA
CASSPQDGNTEAFF
TGTGCCAGCTCACCACAGGACGGGAACACTGAAGCTTTCTTT
>TRBV12-3/TRBV12-4|NA|TRBJ1-4|16|NA
CASSTEFGRTNEKLFF
TGTGCCAGCAGTACGGAGTTTGGACGGACTAATGAAAAACTGTTTTTT
>TRBV5-1|NA|TRBJ1-1|14|NA
CASSLGAENTEAFF
TGCGCCAGCAGCTTGGGGGCTGAGAACACTGAAGCTTTCTTT
>TRBV5-1|few|TRBJ2-5|15|TRBD2
CASSLAGTSQETQYF
TGCGCCAGCAGCCTCGCCGGGACTAGCCAAGAGACCCAGTACTTC
>TRBV5-6|few|TRBJ2-7|14|NA
CASSLFGPPYEQYF
TGTGCCAGCAGCTTGTTCGGGCCGCCCTACGAGCAGTACTTC
>TRBV5-1|NA|TRBJ2-7|12|NA
CASSTTRNEQYF
TGCGCCAGCAGCACGACCAGGAACGAGCAGTACTTC